A selection of T cell receptor beta chains follows, all from one sample in a study of blood T cell repertoires in COVID-19. Sequencing used immunoSEQ multiplex PCR; TCRdb keeps in-frame clones, though not all of them. The repertoire holds about 65,000 clones, with roughly 82% as singletons. Specimen: peripheral blood. The receptors here all came from a human donor in a cohort sampled during active COVID-19. Both conserved end residues are part of each CDR3. The D gene is left open where the match is weak.

D: -
V: TRBV5-1
J: TRBJ2-1
CDR3: CASSLYSIGSSYNEQFF

D: TRBD1
V: TRBV6-6
J: TRBJ1-2
CDR3: CASSYTGDGYTF

D: -
V: TRBV5-8
J: TRBJ1-4
CDR3: CASSYHRRGGNEKLFF

D: -
V: TRBV3-1/TRBV3-2
J: TRBJ1-4
CDR3: CASSLSEGWEKLFF

D: TRBD2
V: TRBV11-2
J: TRBJ2-3
CDR3: CASSHGSGGLSTDTQYF

D: TRBD2
V: TRBV19
J: TRBJ2-3
CDR3: CASSNLAGGRTDTQYF

D: -
V: TRBV3-1/TRBV3-2
J: TRBJ1-2
CDR3: CASSQDSGDGSYGYTF

D: TRBD1
V: TRBV19
J: TRBJ1-2
CDR3: CASSTGQPLVYGYTF

D: -
V: TRBV4-1
J: TRBJ2-3
CDR3: CASSFQGRDADTQYF

D: -
V: TRBV19
J: TRBJ1-2
CDR3: CASSTGMARRYGYTF

D: TRBD2
V: TRBV4-3
J: TRBJ2-5
CDR3: CASSQDRSGGGQETQYF

D: TRBD2
V: TRBV11-2
J: TRBJ2-3
CDR3: CASSASLLAGGVDTQYF

D: -
V: TRBV4-3
J: TRBJ1-6
CDR3: CASSQERSSYNSPLHF

D: -
V: TRBV3-1/TRBV3-2
J: TRBJ1-1
CDR3: CASSQEVAGRGTEAFF

D: -
V: TRBV7-2
J: TRBJ2-3
CDR3: CASSSLLTDTQYF

D: TRBD1
V: TRBV28
J: TRBJ2-5
CDR3: CASRSGGAVLETQYF

D: TRBD1
V: TRBV18
J: TRBJ2-7
CDR3: CASSPPGQALEQYF

D: -
V: TRBV7-2
J: TRBJ1-1
CDR3: CASSQQVNTEAFF

D: -
V: TRBV10-3
J: TRBJ2-1
CDR3: CAIGVTAVDEQFF

D: TRBD2
V: TRBV3-1/TRBV3-2
J: TRBJ2-1
CDR3: CASSQTGTSAHEQFF

D: -
V: TRBV5-4
J: TRBJ2-1
CDR3: CASSLGSVDYEQFF

D: TRBD1
V: TRBV2
J: TRBJ1-2
CDR3: CASTRDRRYGYTF

D: TRBD1
V: TRBV5-5
J: TRBJ2-5
CDR3: CASSHGTGVSQETQYF

D: -
V: TRBV4-2
J: TRBJ1-1
CDR3: CASSQSLQGLSEAFF

D: TRBD1
V: TRBV30
J: TRBJ1-1
CDR3: CAWRDNPGTGNTEAFF

D: -
V: TRBV7-2
J: TRBJ1-4
CDR3: CASSLEGVRDEKLFF

D: -
V: TRBV27
J: TRBJ2-5
CDR3: CASRRTGQRQETQYF

D: -
V: TRBV14
J: TRBJ1-2
CDR3: CASSQSRGTGYTF

D: -
V: TRBV10-3
J: TRBJ1-1
CDR3: CAISESGLEAFF

D: TRBD1
V: TRBV19
J: TRBJ1-3
CDR3: CASSIRTGGNTIYF

D: -
V: TRBV3-1/TRBV3-2
J: TRBJ2-7
CDR3: CASSQASDYRNEQYF

D: TRBD2
V: TRBV5-8
J: TRBJ2-7
CDR3: CASSLVSGGAYEQYF

D: -
V: TRBV7-2
J: TRBJ2-3
CDR3: CASSRAYPFQGTSTDTQYF

D: TRBD2
V: TRBV7-8
J: TRBJ2-3
CDR3: CASSLAGLAGLLGTDTQYF

D: TRBD1
V: TRBV27
J: TRBJ2-2
CDR3: CASSLIGRGRPGELFF

D: -
V: TRBV27
J: TRBJ1-6
CDR3: CASSGNTGSLHF

D: TRBD1
V: TRBV7-6
J: TRBJ1-4
CDR3: CASSLASTGGNEKLFF

D: -
V: TRBV13
J: TRBJ1-3
CDR3: CASSPTGKIGAGNTIYF

D: -
V: TRBV3-1/TRBV3-2
J: TRBJ1-2
CDR3: CASSPPNRLNYGYTF

D: -
V: TRBV12-3/TRBV12-4
J: TRBJ1-2
CDR3: CASSRTLRGGYTF

D: -
V: TRBV28
J: TRBJ1-2
CDR3: CASSFNSLYGYTF

D: TRBD1
V: TRBV6-5
J: TRBJ1-2
CDR3: CASSAGTGGFYGYTF

D: TRBD1
V: TRBV6-5
J: TRBJ1-4
CDR3: CASGFHRGLEKLFF

D: -
V: TRBV7-9
J: TRBJ2-3
CDR3: CASSRNLGVTDTQYF

D: TRBD1
V: TRBV27
J: TRBJ1-5
CDR3: CASSRNRDRNQPQHF

D: TRBD1
V: TRBV5-1
J: TRBJ2-2
CDR3: CASSYGTGEAGELFF